This T cell receptor beta chain originates from a study of blood T cell repertoires in COVID-19. Study-wide context: Specimens from acute and convalescent COVID-19 originated in the United States, Italy and Spain.

How the authors handled the data: Researchers report that nucleated cell counts were estimated from reference gene primer amplification. Sequenced by immunoSEQ multiplex PCR; TCRdb stores in-frame clones only, minus some. V and J calls plus clone size are reproduced from that table; the DNA served to infer D and trimming. This sample has 150,000 to 200,000 clones, with about four fifths found just once. CDR3 length: 14 amino acids. The germline V gene encodes CDR1 SGHTA and CDR2 FQGNSA. The ends were cut back, 1 base at V and 3 bases at J, with 10 bases in the middle. The origin of this receptor is a woman between 70 and 85 years old with COVID-19, enrolled during active disease. The sample consisted of peripheral blood. This chain uses TRBV7-2 with TRBJ2-7; D gene uncertain. The CDR3 reads CASSLVENGYEQYF. The CDR3 region has the DNA TGTGCCAGCAGCTTAGTGGAGAACGGCTACGAGCAGTACTTC.